This T cell receptor beta chain is drawn from a study of T cell responses to AZD1222 COVID-19 vaccine. Regarding the study as a whole: Among the donors, most were white British and more were female, and clonal diversity was possibly underestimated. As reported, nearly half of all spike-specific TCRs target variant regions that are unmutated. Two AZD1222 administrations were followed by greater Spike-specific TCR breadth and depth. Dominant CD4 TCR responses targeted spike regions 160-218 and 743-854.

Points on this clone: As yet, its antigen is unknown.

The table came from immunoSEQ multiplex PCR; TCRdb's copy has only in-frame clones and leaves some out. In the table there are roughly 96,000 clones, about nine tenths of which are singletons. This sample comprised peripheral blood, obtained on day 0 of AZD1222 vaccination. This clonotype originated in an adult in good health.

The CDR3 nucleotides read TGTGCCAGCAGCCCGGACCTGGCCGGGGCCAACGTCCTGACTTTC. Its protein product is CASSPDLAGANVLTF. The V call is TRBV7-3, the J call TRBJ2-6; no firm D call. This CDR3 is 15 amino acids long. Trimming left V 5 bases short and J 4 bases short, with 12 bases between. Germline loops: CDR1 SGHTA, CDR2 FQGTGA.